This T cell receptor beta chain was sequenced for a study of blood T cell repertoires in COVID-19 (dated by TCRdb to about 2020). Background on the whole study: Collaborator samples came from the United States, Italy and Spain and covered acute and convalescent phases of COVID-19. The prospective study material was composed of cDNA or gDNA derived from T cells, B-cell-depleted T cells, or PBMCs. Subjects who had been exposed to COVID-19, were actively infected with it, or had recovered from it provided the deeply sampled blood TCRbeta repertoires that made up the dataset. A freely available public database, intended as a resource for researchers studying the immune response to SARS-CoV-2, is where the repertoires were released. Samples came from the ongoing ImmuneRACE study (first 160 participants) plus 1,254 subjects from 6 global collaborators. A de-identified subject ID, COVID-19 status, age in years and sex were almost always included in the sample metadata. Where HLA class I and class II types were available, the types were taken from metadata supplied by the sample provider, not from assay-based typing. Findings and caveats that apply to the study as a whole: How much clinical and demographic metadata was included differed by source and by participant, and the metadata was provided uncurated.

The immunoSEQ Assay, a bias-controlled multiplex PCR, was used to amplify TCRbeta CDR3 regions from genomic DNA. Concerning the study's data processing: The number of nucleated cells in each sample was estimated from the amplification of reference gene primers within the assay. To quantify the absolute abundance of each unique TCRbeta CDR3 rearrangement, sequence reads were collapsed and filtered. For each sample, productive Simpson clonality was calculated as the square root of Simpson's diversity index across productive rearrangements. TCRdb provides this immuneACCESS table in a form limited to in-frame rearrangements. Some clones are lacking; in checked studies, under half of them reflect an unresolved V gene, and why the rest are absent is not known. V and J calls and clone size come straight from that table; D and trimming were deduced from the DNA. This sample comprises 310,000 or so clones, approximately 90% of them detected only once. In total, the top ten clones hold around 9% of the sample.

Of note for this clone: The antigen it binds to is not known. Base qualities are not at hand, and no much larger clone is one base apart.

Participants in the prospective study were enrolled through a virtual design, were aged about 18 to 100 years, and lived in fewer than 30 United States geographic areas. In the prospective study, participants were assigned to cohorts based on the clinical history participants reported in a screening survey and a study questionnaire. ImmuneRACE Cohort 3 recovered participants were defined by two consecutive negative NP/OP PCR tests, healthcare professional clearance, or symptom resolution. Each participant in the prospective study had whole blood, serum and a nasopharyngeal or oropharyngeal swab collected by mobile phlebotomists. Additional blood draws and questionnaires over an approximately 2-month period could optionally be provided by prospective study participants. Blood samples from the prospective study were shipped frozen or at room temperature prior to DNA extraction. The CDR3 covers 18 residues, taking in both the cysteine and the phenylalanine. The CDR3 DNA has 54 bases and is translated from base 1. V loses 5 bases at its end and J loses 1 base; junction bases beyond the gene matches: 12. The germline V gene (reference sequence) yields MNHNY for CDR1 and SVGAGI for CDR2.

The chain was built from TRBV6-6 and TRBJ1-2, with TRBD1 identical over 11 junction bases. Sequencing used PBMCs or T cells enriched from blood (not recorded which). This clonotype was sampled from a woman under 30 who had recovered from COVID-19. Here the CDR3 is given as CASSPSRDRGFLNYGYTF. The DNA sequence follows: TGTGCCAGCAGTCCGAGCCGGGACAGGGGGTTCCTTAACTATGGCTACACCTTC.